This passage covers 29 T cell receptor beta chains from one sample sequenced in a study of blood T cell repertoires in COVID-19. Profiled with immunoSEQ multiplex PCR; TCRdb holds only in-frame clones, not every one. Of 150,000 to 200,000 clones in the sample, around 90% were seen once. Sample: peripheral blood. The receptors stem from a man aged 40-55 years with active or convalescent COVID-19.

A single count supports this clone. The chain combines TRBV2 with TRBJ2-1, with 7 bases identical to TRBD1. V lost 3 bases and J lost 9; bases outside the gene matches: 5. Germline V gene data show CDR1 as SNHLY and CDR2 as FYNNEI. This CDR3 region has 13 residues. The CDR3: CASSDNRGGEQFF. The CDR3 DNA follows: TGTGCCAGCAGTGACAACAGGGGCGGTGAGCAGTTCTTC.

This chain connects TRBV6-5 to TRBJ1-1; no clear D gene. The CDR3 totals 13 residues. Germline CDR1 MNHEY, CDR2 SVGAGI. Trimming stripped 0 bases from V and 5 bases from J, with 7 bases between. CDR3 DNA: TGTGCCAGCAGTTACTCATCCGTTACTGAAGCTTTCTTT. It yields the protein CASSYSSVTEAFF.

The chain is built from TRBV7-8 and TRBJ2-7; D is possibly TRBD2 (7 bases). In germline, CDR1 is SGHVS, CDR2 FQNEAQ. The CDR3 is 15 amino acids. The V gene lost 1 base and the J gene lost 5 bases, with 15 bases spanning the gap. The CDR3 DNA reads TGTGCCAGCAGCTTAGTTTCAACAGGGACTAACGAGCAGTACTTC. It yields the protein CASSLVSTGTNEQYF.

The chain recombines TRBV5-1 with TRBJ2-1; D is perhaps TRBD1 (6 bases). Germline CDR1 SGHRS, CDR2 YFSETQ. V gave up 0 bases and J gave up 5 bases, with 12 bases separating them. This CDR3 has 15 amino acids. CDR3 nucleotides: TGCGCCAGCAGCTTGGACCGGGGACACAACAATGAGCAGTTCTTC. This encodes CASSLDRGHNNEQFF.

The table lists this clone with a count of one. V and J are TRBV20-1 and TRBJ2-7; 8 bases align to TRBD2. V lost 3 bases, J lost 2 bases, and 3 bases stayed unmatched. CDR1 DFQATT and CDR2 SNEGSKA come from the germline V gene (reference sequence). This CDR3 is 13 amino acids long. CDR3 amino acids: CSASPGGAYEQYF. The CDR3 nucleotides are TGCAGTGCTAGTCCCGGGGGGGCCTACGAGCAGTACTTC.

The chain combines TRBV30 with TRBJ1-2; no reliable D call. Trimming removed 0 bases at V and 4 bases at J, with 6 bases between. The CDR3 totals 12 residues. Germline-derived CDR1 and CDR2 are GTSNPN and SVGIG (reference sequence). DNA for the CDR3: TGTGCCTGGAGTGTATCATTCTATGGCTACACCTTC. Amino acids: CAWSVSFYGYTF.

This CDR3 reads CASSLRGRVEAFF. For the CDR3, the DNA is TGCGCCAGTTCCCTCCGGGGGAGGGTTGAAGCTTTCTTT. The chain carries TRBV10-2 and TRBJ1-1; tentatively, D is TRBD1 (5 bases). Between the trimmed V and J ends, which lost 9 bases and 7 bases, there was a span of 18 bases. The CDR3 has 13 amino acids. Per the germline V gene, CDR1 is WSHSY and CDR2 is SAAADI.

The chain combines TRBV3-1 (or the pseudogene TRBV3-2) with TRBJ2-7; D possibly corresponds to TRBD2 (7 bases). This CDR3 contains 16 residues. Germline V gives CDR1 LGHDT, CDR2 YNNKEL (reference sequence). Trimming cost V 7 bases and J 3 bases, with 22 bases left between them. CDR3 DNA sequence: TGTGCCAGCACCTCAACCTGGGGCGGGGGCGGCTACGAGCAGTACTTC. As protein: CASTSTWGGGGYEQYF.

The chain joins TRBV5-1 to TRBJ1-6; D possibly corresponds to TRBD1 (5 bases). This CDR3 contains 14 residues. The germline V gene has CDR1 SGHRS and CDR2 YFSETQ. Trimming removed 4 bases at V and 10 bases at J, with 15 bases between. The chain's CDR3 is CASSPAGGRSPLHF. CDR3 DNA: TGCGCCAGCAGCCCGGCGGGGGGGAGGTCACCCCTCCACTTT.

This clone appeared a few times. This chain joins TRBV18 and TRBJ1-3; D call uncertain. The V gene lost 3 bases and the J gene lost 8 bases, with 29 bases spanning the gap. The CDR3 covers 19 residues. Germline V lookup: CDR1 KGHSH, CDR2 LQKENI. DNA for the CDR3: TGTGCCAGCTCACCCGACATTAGACACAACTCCTATAAGCGGGACACCATATATTTT. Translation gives CASSPDIRHNSYKRDTIYF.

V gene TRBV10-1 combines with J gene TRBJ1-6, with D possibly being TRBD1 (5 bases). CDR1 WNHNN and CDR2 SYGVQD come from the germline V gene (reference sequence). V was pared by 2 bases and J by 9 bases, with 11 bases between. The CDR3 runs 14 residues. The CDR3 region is CASSEAQGGSPLHF. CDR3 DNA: TGCGCCAGCAGTGAGGCTCAGGGAGGTTCACCCCTCCACTTT.

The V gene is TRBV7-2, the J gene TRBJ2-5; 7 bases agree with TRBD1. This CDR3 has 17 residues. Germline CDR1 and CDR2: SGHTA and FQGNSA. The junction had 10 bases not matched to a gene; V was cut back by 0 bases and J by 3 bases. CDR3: CASSLAPPRGQKETQYF. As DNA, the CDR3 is TGTGCCAGCAGCTTAGCGCCTCCACGGGGACAGAAAGAGACCCAGTACTTC.

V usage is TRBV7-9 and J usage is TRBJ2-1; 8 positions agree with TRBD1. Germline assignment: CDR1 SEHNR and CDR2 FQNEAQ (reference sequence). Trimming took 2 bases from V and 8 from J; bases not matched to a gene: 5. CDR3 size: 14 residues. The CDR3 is CASSLSPGQDEQFF. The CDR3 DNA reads TGTGCCAGCAGCTTATCTCCGGGACAGGATGAGCAGTTCTTC.

The CDR3 region has the DNA TGTGCCACCAGTGGCCCCGGGACAACTAATCAGCCCCAGCATTTT. Amino acids: CATSGPGTTNQPQHF. V gene TRBV24-1 combines with J gene TRBJ1-5; maybe TRBD1 (6 bases). This CDR3 contains 15 residues. V lost 5 bases to trimming and J lost 4 bases, with 14 bases between them. The germline V gene encodes CDR1 KGHDR and CDR2 SFDVKD.

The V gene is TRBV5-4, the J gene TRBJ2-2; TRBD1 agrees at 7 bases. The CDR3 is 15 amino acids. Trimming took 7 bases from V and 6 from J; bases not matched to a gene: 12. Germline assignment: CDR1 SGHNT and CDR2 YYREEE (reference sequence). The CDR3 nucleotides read TGTGCCAGCCTTAGAGGGGCAGGGGGATCCGGGGAGCTGTTTTTT. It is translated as CASLRGAGGSGELFF.

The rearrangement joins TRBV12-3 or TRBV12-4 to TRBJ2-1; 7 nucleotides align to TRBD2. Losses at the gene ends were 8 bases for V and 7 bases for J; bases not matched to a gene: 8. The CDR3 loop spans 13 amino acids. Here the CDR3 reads CASGPGGVNEQFF. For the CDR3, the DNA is TGTGCCAGCGGGCCTGGGGGGGTTAATGAGCAGTTCTTC.

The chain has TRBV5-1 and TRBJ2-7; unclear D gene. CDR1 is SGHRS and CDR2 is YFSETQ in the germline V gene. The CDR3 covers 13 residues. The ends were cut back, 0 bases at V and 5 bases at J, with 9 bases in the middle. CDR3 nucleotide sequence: TGCGCCAGCAGCTTGGAGGAGAACCACGAGCAGTACTTC. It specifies CASSLEENHEQYF.

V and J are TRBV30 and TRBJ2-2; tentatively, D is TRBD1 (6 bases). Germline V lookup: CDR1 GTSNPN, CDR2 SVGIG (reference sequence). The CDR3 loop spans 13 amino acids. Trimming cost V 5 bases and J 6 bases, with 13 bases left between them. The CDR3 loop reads CAWGTGSAGELFF. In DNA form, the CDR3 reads TGTGCCTGGGGCACAGGGAGTGCCGGGGAGCTGTTTTTT.

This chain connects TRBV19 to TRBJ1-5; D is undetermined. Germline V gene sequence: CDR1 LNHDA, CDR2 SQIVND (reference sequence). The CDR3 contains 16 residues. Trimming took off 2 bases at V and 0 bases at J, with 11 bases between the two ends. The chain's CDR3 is CASSIFAEASNQPQHF. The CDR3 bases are TGTGCCAGTAGTATATTTGCGGAGGCTAGCAATCAGCCCCAGCATTTT.

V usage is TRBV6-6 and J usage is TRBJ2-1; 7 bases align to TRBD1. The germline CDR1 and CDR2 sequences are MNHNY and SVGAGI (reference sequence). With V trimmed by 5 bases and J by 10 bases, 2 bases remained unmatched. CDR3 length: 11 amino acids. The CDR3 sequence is CASSDRDEQFF. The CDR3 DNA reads TGTGCCAGCAGTGACAGGGACGAGCAGTTCTTC.

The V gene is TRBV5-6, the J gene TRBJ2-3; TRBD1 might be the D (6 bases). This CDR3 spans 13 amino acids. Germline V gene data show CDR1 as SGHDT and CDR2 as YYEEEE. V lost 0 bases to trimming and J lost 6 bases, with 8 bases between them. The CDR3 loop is CASSLVTGDTQYF. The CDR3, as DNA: TGTGCCAGCAGCTTGGTGACAGGCGATACGCAGTATTTT.

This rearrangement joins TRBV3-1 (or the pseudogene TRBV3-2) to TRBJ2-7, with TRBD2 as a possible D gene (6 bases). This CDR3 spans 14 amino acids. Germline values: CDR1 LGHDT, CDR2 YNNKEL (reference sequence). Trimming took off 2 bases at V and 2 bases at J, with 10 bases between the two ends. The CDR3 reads CASSQFGTPYEQYF. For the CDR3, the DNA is TGTGCCAGCAGCCAATTCGGGACTCCCTACGAGCAGTACTTC.

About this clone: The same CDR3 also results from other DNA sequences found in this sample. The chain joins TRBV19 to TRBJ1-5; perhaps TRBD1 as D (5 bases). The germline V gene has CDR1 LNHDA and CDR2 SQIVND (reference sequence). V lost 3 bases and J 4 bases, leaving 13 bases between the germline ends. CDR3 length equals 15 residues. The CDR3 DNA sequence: TGTGCCAGTAGTATTGGAGGGACGGGGAATCAGCCCCAGCATTTT. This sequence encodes CASSIGGTGNQPQHF.

The CDR3 DNA sequence: TGCGCCAGCAGTGAGTCCGGCGGGAACTATGGCTACACCTTC. Its translation: CASSESGGNYGYTF. V is TRBV10-2 and J is TRBJ1-2; no firm D call. Germline V lookup: CDR1 WSHSY, CDR2 SAAADI. The CDR3 consists of 14 residues. With 0 bases removed from V and 2 bases from J, the gap between germline ends came to 7 bases.

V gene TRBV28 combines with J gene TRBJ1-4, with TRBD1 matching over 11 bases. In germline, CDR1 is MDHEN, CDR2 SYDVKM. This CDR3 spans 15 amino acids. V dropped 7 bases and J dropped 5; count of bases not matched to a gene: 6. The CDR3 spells CASKTGQGGNEKLFF. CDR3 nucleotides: TGTGCCAGCAAAACGGGACAGGGGGGAAATGAAAAACTGTTTTTT. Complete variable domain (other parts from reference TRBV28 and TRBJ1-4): DVKVTQSSRYLVKRTGEKVFLECVQDMDHENMFWYRQDPGLGLRLIYFSYDVKMKEKGDIPEGYSVSREKKERFSLILESASTNQTSMYLCASKTGQGGNEKLFFGSGTQLSVL.

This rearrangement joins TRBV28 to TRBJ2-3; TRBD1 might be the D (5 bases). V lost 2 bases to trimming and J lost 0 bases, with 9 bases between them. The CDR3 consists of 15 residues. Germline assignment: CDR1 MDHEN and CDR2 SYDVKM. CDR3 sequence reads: CASSLVQESTDTQYF. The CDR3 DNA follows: TGTGCCAGCAGTTTAGTACAGGAGAGCACAGATACGCAGTATTTT.

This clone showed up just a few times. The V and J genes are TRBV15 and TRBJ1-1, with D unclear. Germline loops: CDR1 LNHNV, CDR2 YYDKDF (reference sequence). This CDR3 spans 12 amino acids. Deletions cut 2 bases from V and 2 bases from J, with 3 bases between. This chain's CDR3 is CATSRQNTEAFF. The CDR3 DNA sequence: TGTGCCACCAGCAGACAAAACACTGAAGCTTTCTTT.

In DNA form, the CDR3 reads TGTGCCAGCAGTTTAACGGACTCGGAAAAAGCTTTCTTT. Translating it yields CASSLTDSEKAFF. This chain links TRBV28 with TRBJ1-1, with unresolved D. This CDR3 has 13 amino acids. Germline lookup yields CDR1 MDHEN and CDR2 SYDVKM. V lost 2 bases to trimming and J lost 9 bases, with 13 bases between them.

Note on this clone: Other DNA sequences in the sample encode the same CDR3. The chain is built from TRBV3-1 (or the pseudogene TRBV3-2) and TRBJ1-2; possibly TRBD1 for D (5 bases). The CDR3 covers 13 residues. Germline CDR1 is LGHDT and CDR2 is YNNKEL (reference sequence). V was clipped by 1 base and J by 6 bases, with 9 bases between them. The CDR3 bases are TGTGCCAGCAGCCAAGTGGGGGGGGATGGCTACACCTTC. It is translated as CASSQVGGDGYTF.